These 23 T cell receptor beta chains originate from one sample sequenced in a study of identical twins. One entry per CDR3 protein results from TCRdb running MiXCR on the 5' RACE reads. The data hold approximately 410,000 distinct CDR3 sequences, with 15% to 20% observed a single time. The source material was naive T cells sorted from blood. These receptors were taken from a man aged 50 or older in good health.

The chain couples TRBV20-1 to TRBJ2-4; 7 bases agree with TRBD2. The CDR3 loop spans 15 amino acids. With V trimmed by 3 bases and J by 6 bases, 11 bases remained unmatched. The germline V gene encodes CDR1 DFQATT and CDR2 SNEGSKA (reference sequence). Here the CDR3 DNA reads TGCAGTGCTAGGGTTTGGGGGAGGGTGGGAAACATTCAGTACTTC. Amino acid sequence: CSARVWGRVGNIQYF.

This clonotype was recorded a few times. The chain carries TRBV7-9 and TRBJ2-5, with a possible D match to TRBD1 (5 bases). V dropped 8 bases and J dropped 5 bases, with 21 bases sitting between them. This CDR3 spans 15 amino acids. The germline V gene encodes CDR1 SEHNR and CDR2 FQNEAQ (reference sequence). The CDR3 loop is CASRLLTEDGETQYF. In nucleotides, the CDR3 is TGTGCCAGCCGGCTCCTGACAGAGGACGGGGAGACCCAGTACTTC.

V is TRBV6-6 and J is TRBJ2-7, with D unclear. The ends were cut back, 7 bases at V and 1 base at J, with 11 bases in the middle. CDR1 MNHNY and CDR2 SVGAGI come from the germline V gene (reference sequence). The CDR3 length is 13 residues. DNA for the CDR3: TGTGCCAGCATGGTAAGCAGTTCCTACGAGCAGTACTTC. Protein sequence: CASMVSSSYEQYF.

This chain connects TRBV24-1 to TRBJ2-3; 14 bases map to TRBD2. The germline CDR1 and CDR2 sequences are KGHDR and SFDVKD. Trimming at V came to 3 bases and at J to 2 bases, leaving 12 bases not matched to a gene. CDR3 length equals 20 residues. This CDR3 reads CATSDRSPGTSGGDTDTQYF. The CDR3 DNA is TGTGCCACCAGTGATCGAAGCCCCGGGACTAGCGGGGGTGACACAGATACGCAGTATTTT.

There are a few counts of this clonotype. CDR3 bases: TGCAGCGTGATACTAGCGGGAAGCAATGAGCAGTTCTTC. This translates into CSVILAGSNEQFF. This sequence joins TRBV29-1 and TRBJ2-1, with TRBD2 identical over 10 bases. V lost 6 bases and J lost 6; bases outside the gene matches: 5. The CDR3 loop spans 13 amino acids. Germline V gene lookup returns CDR1 SQVTM and CDR2 ANQGSEA.

The chain carries TRBV7-9 and TRBJ2-5, with D perhaps assigned TRBD1 or TRBD2 (5 bases each). Trimming left V 1 base short and J 7 bases short, with 19 bases between. The germline CDR1 and CDR2 sequences are SEHNR and FQNEAQ (reference sequence). The CDR3 is 16 residues long. In nucleotides, the CDR3 is TGTGCCAGCAGCTTAGATACGGCCCCCAGAGGGGCGACCCAGTACTTC. Its translation: CASSLDTAPRGATQYF.

The genes are TRBV9 and TRBJ2-7, with 7 nucleotides matching TRBD1. Germline CDR1 reads SGDLS; CDR2 reads YYNGEE. With V trimmed by 3 bases and J by 4 bases, 10 bases remained unmatched. CDR3 length equals 15 residues. The CDR3 sequence is CASSDRPTGNYEQYF. CDR3 in DNA: TGTGCCAGCAGCGACCGCCCGACAGGGAATTACGAGCAGTACTTC.

This clonotype was recorded at least ten times. This chain joins TRBV5-1 and TRBJ2-2; D may be TRBD2 (6 bases). Per the germline V gene, CDR1 is SGHRS and CDR2 is YFSETQ. V was shortened by 2 bases and J by 2 bases, with 7 bases between the two germline ends. The CDR3 extends over 14 amino acids. The CDR3 is CASSFGTNTGELFF. CDR3 nucleotide sequence: TGCGCCAGCAGCTTCGGGACTAACACCGGGGAGCTGTTTTTT.

This clonotype was picked up a small number of times. The V call is TRBV29-1, the J call TRBJ2-1, with a possible D match to TRBD2 (5 bases). This CDR3 has 13 residues. The V gene lost 3 bases and the J gene lost 4 bases, with 10 bases spanning the gap. Germline CDR1 and CDR2: SQVTM and ANQGSEA. This CDR3 reads CSVEDLLYNEQFF. The DNA of the CDR3 is TGCAGCGTTGAGGACTTACTATACAATGAGCAGTTCTTC.

The chain links TRBV5-1 to TRBJ1-1; TRBD1 matches 7 bases. This CDR3 is built from 16 residues. The germline V gene has CDR1 SGHRS and CDR2 YFSETQ. V lost 4 bases to trimming and J lost 3 bases; unmatched junction nucleotides: 12. This CDR3 reads CASSLEGNRGHTEAFF. Written as DNA, the CDR3 is TGCGCCAGCAGCCTGGAAGGAAACAGGGGTCACACTGAAGCTTTCTTT.

J is TRBJ2-5 and V is TRBV20-1; D might be TRBD2 (6 bases). V was clipped by 0 bases and J by 2 bases, with 7 bases between them. Germline V gene lookup returns CDR1 DFQATT and CDR2 SNEGSKA (reference sequence). The length of the CDR3 is 13 residues. The CDR3: CSARERGQETQYF. CDR3 sequence (DNA): TGCAGTGCTAGAGAGCGGGGTCAAGAGACCCAGTACTTC.

The chain couples TRBV7-8 to TRBJ2-4, with TRBD2 matching over 10 bases. The germline gives CDR1 SGHVS, CDR2 FQNEAQ. The CDR3 contains 15 residues. The trim removed 5 bases at V and 5 bases at J, leaving 6 bases unmatched. Here the CDR3 reads CASSPGTSAQNIQYF. CDR3 DNA: TGTGCCAGCAGCCCCGGGACTAGCGCTCAAAACATTCAGTACTTC. Variable domain in full (rest from reference TRBV7-8 and TRBJ2-4): GAGVSQSPRYKVAKRGQDVALRCDPISGHVSLFWYQQALGQGPEFLTYFQNEAQLDKSGLPSDRFFAERPEGSVSTLKIQRTQQEDSAVYLCASSPGTSAQNIQYFGAGTRLSVL.

CDR3 coding DNA: TGTGCCAGCAGTTACATGTTGGGGAACTATGGCTACACCTTC. Amino acids: CASSYMLGNYGYTF. The chain employs TRBV6-2 or TRBV6-3 and TRBJ1-2, with unresolved D. The V gene's germline CDR1 is MNHEY and CDR2 SVGEGT. This CDR3 spans 14 amino acids. Trimming cost V 2 bases and J 2 bases, with 9 bases left between them.

The CDR3 region is CASSQDGGAGNTIYF. The CDR3 DNA sequence: TGCGCCAGCAGCCAAGATGGAGGGGCTGGAAACACCATATATTTT. The V gene is TRBV4-1, the J gene TRBJ1-3, with D possibly matching TRBD1 (5 bases). Looked up from germline, CDR1 is MGHRA and CDR2 is YSYEKL. The length of the CDR3 is 15 residues. V shed 0 bases and J shed 2 bases, with 8 bases lying between them.

This clonotype showed up many times. The chain employs TRBV5-1 and TRBJ1-6; 9 nucleotides align to TRBD1. V dropped 5 bases and J dropped 10; count of bases not matched to a gene: 7. This CDR3 region has 14 residues. Germline V gene sequence: CDR1 SGHRS, CDR2 YFSETQ. The CDR3 DNA sequence: TGCGCCAGCAGGGTCCGGGACAGGGACTCACCCCTCCACTTT. It yields the protein CASRVRDRDSPLHF.

The chain combines TRBV12-3 or TRBV12-4 with TRBJ2-5; 7 nucleotides agree with TRBD1. The CDR3 contains 13 residues. With V trimmed by 7 bases and J by 1 base, 3 bases remained unmatched. CDR3 sequence reads: CASNRGIQETQYF. The CDR3 DNA is TGTGCCAGCAACAGGGGAATCCAAGAGACCCAGTACTTC.

Comments on this clonotype: One junction end disagrees with the germline gene, perhaps due to a read error. CDR3 nucleotides: TGTGCCACCGGCGGGGGGGCGTCCCTCTTC. Protein sequence: CATGGGASLF. The V gene is TRBV12-3 or TRBV12-4, the J gene TRBJ2-1; TRBD2 agrees at 9 bases. The CDR3 is 10 amino acids.

This clonotype was counted between two and nine times. The chain carries TRBV5-1 and TRBJ2-7, with a possible D match to TRBD2 (7 bases). This CDR3 is built from 12 residues. Trimming pared 5 bases from V and 5 bases from J, leaving 11 bases between. Germline V gene data show CDR1 as SGHRS and CDR2 as YFSETQ. CDR3 sequence (DNA): TGCGCCAGCAGTGCGGGGGCTAACGAGCAGTACTTC. Its protein is CASSAGANEQYF.

In this sample, this clonotype turned up many times. Here the CDR3 reads CASSFTPGRVAGGADTQYF. The DNA of the CDR3 is TGTGCCAGCAGCTTTACTCCTGGCAGGGTAGCGGGGGGCGCAGATACGCAGTATTTT. This chain joins TRBV3-1 and TRBJ2-3; 10 bases are a match to TRBD2. This CDR3 spans 19 amino acids. Germline V gene sequence: CDR1 LGHDT, CDR2 YNNKEL (reference sequence). V dropped 5 bases and J dropped 4; count of bases not matched to a gene: 18.

This chain uses TRBV12-3 or TRBV12-4 with TRBJ2-3; D is perhaps TRBD1 (5 bases). This CDR3 is 14 amino acids long. V was shortened by 5 bases and J by 3 bases, with 12 bases between the two germline ends. The CDR3 region is CASSPGRQTDTQYF. The CDR3 nucleotides read TGTGCCAGCAGTCCAGGTAGACAGACAGATACGCAGTATTTT.

This clonotype appeared many times. The chain recombines TRBV20-1 with TRBJ2-7; weak D call: TRBD2 (7 bases). Trimming took off 5 bases at V and 4 bases at J, with 15 bases between the two ends. This CDR3 is 13 amino acids long. Germline values: CDR1 DFQATT, CDR2 SNEGSKA (reference sequence). The CDR3 DNA sequence: TGCAGTGCTCCTGGGGGCGGGAGATACGAGCAGTACTTC. Amino acids: CSAPGGGRYEQYF.

This clonotype was counted only a few times. The chain carries TRBV15 and TRBJ1-6, with 7 bases aligning to TRBD1. The CDR3 is 13 residues long. Germline CDR1 is LNHNV and CDR2 is YYDKDF (reference sequence). Trimming at V came to 5 bases and at J to 14 bases, leaving 9 bases not matched to a gene. CDR3 amino acids: CATSGTASNTLHF. The CDR3 DNA follows: TGTGCCACCAGCGGGACAGCCTCAAACACCCTCCACTTT.

This clonotype was found many times. The rearrangement links TRBV7-9 to TRBJ1-2, with D uncertain. Germline assignment: CDR1 SEHNR and CDR2 FQNEAQ (reference sequence). V lost 5 bases, J lost 4 bases, and 8 bases lay in between. CDR3 length: 12 amino acids. As DNA, the CDR3 is TGTGCCAGCAGCCCCCGGGGCTATGGCTACACCTTC. It specifies CASSPRGYGYTF.